The present entry profiles one T cell receptor beta chain with its context. Germline-derived CDR1 and CDR2 are SGDLS and YYNGEE. CDR3 size: 16 residues. V dropped 4 bases and J dropped 5; count of bases not matched to a gene: 10. These data are taken from a study of T cell changes during pregnancy in multiple sclerosis. Clones were sequenced by immunoSEQ multiplex PCR, and TCRdb holds only the in-frame ones, with some missing. The profile shows tens of thousands of clones, about nine tenths of them singletons. This clonotype originated in a female donor in good health, enrolled as a control in a pregnancy study. V and J are TRBV9 and TRBJ2-1; 9 nucleotides line up with TRBD2. Sequencing was performed on CD4+ T cells from peripheral blood mononuclear cells, taken after pregnancy. In DNA, the CDR3 is TGTGCCAGCAGCCCCTTGGTGACTAGCGGAAACAATGAGCAGTTCTTC. Translating it yields CASSPLVTSGNNEQFF.